The 18 T cell receptor beta chains below were found in one sample sequenced in a study of post-analysis software for immune sequencing data. The authors incorporated unique molecular identifiers into the TCR beta cDNA libraries. TCRdb re-called the PCR reads with MiXCR, one entry per CDR3 protein. The table has roughly 150,000 distinct CDR3 sequences, about 37% seen once; the top ten hold roughly 28%. The source material was blood, sampled after autologous hematopoietic stem cell transplantation. These receptors were obtained from a girl between 5 and 17 years old with multiple sclerosis.

The genes are TRBV7-9 and TRBJ2-7; D perhaps matches TRBD2 (6 bases). This CDR3 contains 13 residues. Germline values: CDR1 SEHNR, CDR2 FQNEAQ (reference sequence). Trimming left V 1 base short and J 2 bases short, with 6 bases between. CDR3 sequence reads: CASSLVAAYEQYF. In DNA, the CDR3 is TGTGCCAGCAGCTTAGTAGCGGCCTACGAGCAGTACTTC.

This clonotype was detected ten times or more. This sequence joins TRBV5-6 and TRBJ1-2; D perhaps matches TRBD1 (5 bases). Looked up from germline, CDR1 is SGHDT and CDR2 is YYEEEE. The V end lost 0 bases, the J end lost 6 bases, and 12 bases lay between the germline ends. The length of the CDR3 is 14 residues. The CDR3 DNA follows: TGTGCCAGCAGCTTGGCCACAGGAGCCCATGGCTACACCTTC. Amino acid sequence: CASSLATGAHGYTF.

The table lists this clonotype with a few counts. The chain uses TRBV29-1 and TRBJ2-5; no clear D. Trimming removed 4 bases from V and 11 bases from J, with 14 bases in between. CDR1 and CDR2 from the germline V gene are SQVTM and ANQGSEA. This CDR3 has 11 amino acids. CDR3 sequence: CSVADTNEQYF. The CDR3 nucleotides read TGCAGCGTTGCAGACACAAATGAGCAGTACTTC. Variable domain in full (rest from reference TRBV29-1 and TRBJ2-5): SAVISQKPSRDICQRGTSLTIQCQVDSQVTMMFWYRQQPGQSLTLIATANQGSEATYESGFVIDKFPISRPNLTFSTLTVSNMSPEDSSIYLCSVADTNEQYFGPGTRLLVL.

This clonotype was seen repeatedly, ten times or more. This sequence joins TRBV7-3 and TRBJ1-5; D is uncertain. In germline, CDR1 is SGHTA, CDR2 FQGTGA. Trimming stripped 2 bases from V and 3 bases from J, with 5 bases between. The CDR3 spans 13 residues. CDR3 protein: CASSLGPNQPQHF. CDR3 coding DNA: TGTGCCAGCAGCTTAGGGCCCAATCAGCCCCAGCATTTT.

This clonotype occurred a few times. The gene calls are TRBV20-1 and TRBJ2-4, with 7 bases that match TRBD2. The germline gives CDR1 DFQATT, CDR2 SNEGSKA (reference sequence). V lost 6 bases, J lost 0 bases, and 17 bases stayed unmatched. The CDR3 length is 18 residues. The chain's CDR3 is CSARPPAGKRIAKNIQYF. The CDR3 DNA reads TGCAGTGCAAGACCTCCAGCGGGGAAGAGAATAGCCAAAAACATTCAGTACTTC.

In this sample, this clonotype turned up many times. This chain uses TRBV3-1 with TRBJ2-2; D ambiguous. In germline, CDR1 is LGHDT, CDR2 YNNKEL (reference sequence). V was clipped by 1 base and J by 4 bases, with 4 bases between them. The CDR3 runs to 13 residues. The CDR3 is CASSQVSTGELFF. CDR3 in DNA: TGTGCCAGCAGCCAAGTGTCCACCGGGGAGCTGTTTTTT.

This clonotype was picked up many times. The chain is built from TRBV27 and TRBJ1-6; 7 bases map to TRBD1. The CDR3 extends over 14 amino acids. The junction had 11 bases not matched to a gene; V was cut back by 11 bases and J by 7 bases. In germline, CDR1 is MNHEY, CDR2 SMNVEV (reference sequence). DNA for the CDR3: TGTGCCTCCGGCCGACAGGGCATGAATTCACCCCTCCACTTT. Translated: CASGRQGMNSPLHF.

This sequence joins TRBV7-2 and TRBJ2-1; D remains unclear. Germline V gene data show CDR1 as SGHTA and CDR2 as FQGNSA. The V end was cut by 2 bases, the J end by 1 base, with 6 bases between. This CDR3 is built from 14 residues. CDR3 nucleotide sequence: TGTGCCAGCAGCTTAACTATTTCCTACAATGAGCAGTTCTTC. This gives the protein CASSLTISYNEQFF.

This clonotype was detected only a few times. The CDR3 coding sequence is TGTGCCAGTCGCGGTCCTAGCGGGACGCGCAATGAGCAGTTCTTC. Translated, it gives CASRGPSGTRNEQFF. The chain carries TRBV5-5 and TRBJ2-1, with 9 bases that match TRBD2. The CDR3 totals 15 residues. Germline CDR1 and CDR2: SGHKS and YYEKEE (reference sequence). J lost 6 bases, V lost 8 bases, and 12 bases had no gene match.

The chain joins TRBV12-3 or TRBV12-4 to TRBJ2-7; weak D call: TRBD2 (5 bases). Trimming pared 3 bases from V and 7 bases from J, leaving 19 bases between. This CDR3 contains 15 residues. The DNA of the CDR3 is TGTGCCAGCAGTTTTACTAGGGCTAAACTTAGGGAGCAGTACTTC. Translation: CASSFTRAKLREQYF.

This clonotype has only a few counts. The chain combines TRBV20-1 with TRBJ2-7; 9 bases fit TRBD2. The CDR3 is made up of 14 amino acids. Losses at the gene ends were 5 bases for V and 2 bases for J; bases not matched to a gene: 7. Germline CDR1 is DFQATT and CDR2 is SNEGSKA (reference sequence). This CDR3 reads CSAAFSGRTYEQYF. CDR3 coding DNA: TGCAGTGCTGCGTTTAGCGGGAGAACCTACGAGCAGTACTTC.

This chain links TRBV28 with TRBJ2-5, with 9 bases that match TRBD1. With the DNA end fitting TRBJ2-7 better, the J assignment may be wrong. The CDR3 contains 18 residues. Germline CDR1 is MDHEN and CDR2 is SYDVKM. The CDR3 DNA sequence: TGTGCCAGCAGTTCCATTGGACAGGGGTCCGCTCTACTCTACGAGCAGTACTTC. The encoded protein is CASSSIGQGSALLYEQYF.

The chain has TRBV5-5 and TRBJ2-7, with D perhaps matching TRBD2 (6 bases). Trimming removed 0 bases from V and 0 bases from J, with 13 bases in between. This CDR3 is built from 16 residues. Looked up from germline, CDR1 is SGHKS and CDR2 is YYEKEE (reference sequence). CDR3 region: CASSLGGGVSSYEQYF. In DNA form, the CDR3 reads TGTGCCAGCAGCTTGGGTGGAGGGGTGAGCTCCTACGAGCAGTACTTC.

This chain links TRBV29-1 with TRBJ2-3; D remains unclear. This CDR3 is built from 10 residues. Germline-derived CDR1 and CDR2 are SQVTM and ANQGSEA. Trimming took off 1 base at V and 8 bases at J, with 4 bases between the two ends. CDR3 nucleotide sequence: TGCAGCGTTGAAGGTGGTACGCAGTATTTT. It yields the protein CSVEGGTQYF.

In this sample, this clonotype turned up a few times. The V call is TRBV3-1, the J call TRBJ1-5, with TRBD1 matching over 7 bases. This CDR3 has 15 residues. Losses at the gene ends were 1 base for V and 2 bases for J; bases not matched to a gene: 2. CDR1 is LGHDT, CDR2 YNNKEL, per germline (reference sequence). DNA for the CDR3: TGTGCCAGCAGCCAAGGCAGGGGGGGCAATCAGCCCCAGCATTTT. Protein product: CASSQGRGGNQPQHF.

The chain has TRBV18 and TRBJ1-2; D is perhaps TRBD1 (6 bases). The CDR3 contains 14 residues. The V end was cut by 2 bases, the J end by 4 bases, with 11 bases between. Germline V lookup: CDR1 KGHSH, CDR2 LQKENI. The CDR3 DNA is TGTGCCAGCTCACCATCACCCAGGGGCTATGGCTACACCTTC. Protein product: CASSPSPRGYGYTF. Full variable domain (rest looked up from reference TRBV18 and TRBJ1-2): NAGVMQNPRHLVRRRGQEARLRCSPMKGHSHVYWYRQLPEEGLKFMVYLQKENIIDESGMPKERFSAEFPKEGPSILRIQQVVRGDSAAYFCASSPSPRGYGYTFGSGTRLTVV.

The chain combines TRBV10-2 with TRBJ2-3; possibly TRBD2 for D (5 bases). The CDR3 runs to 15 residues. Germline CDR1 reads WSHSY; CDR2 reads SAAADI. V gave up 5 bases and J gave up 0 bases, with 12 bases separating them. The CDR3 spells CASSLADSSTDTQYF. CDR3 bases: TGCGCCAGCAGTCTAGCAGACTCTAGCACAGATACGCAGTATTTT.

This clonotype was detected many times. This chain's CDR3 is CASSDGTPGETQYF. Here the CDR3 DNA reads TGTGCCAGCAGTGACGGGACCCCTGGGGAGACCCAGTACTTC. The rearrangement links TRBV27 to TRBJ2-5; possibly TRBD1 or TRBD2 for D (5 bases each). Trimming left V 5 bases short and J 5 bases short, with 15 bases between. Per the germline V gene, CDR1 is MNHEY and CDR2 is SMNVEV (reference sequence). The CDR3 extends over 14 amino acids.